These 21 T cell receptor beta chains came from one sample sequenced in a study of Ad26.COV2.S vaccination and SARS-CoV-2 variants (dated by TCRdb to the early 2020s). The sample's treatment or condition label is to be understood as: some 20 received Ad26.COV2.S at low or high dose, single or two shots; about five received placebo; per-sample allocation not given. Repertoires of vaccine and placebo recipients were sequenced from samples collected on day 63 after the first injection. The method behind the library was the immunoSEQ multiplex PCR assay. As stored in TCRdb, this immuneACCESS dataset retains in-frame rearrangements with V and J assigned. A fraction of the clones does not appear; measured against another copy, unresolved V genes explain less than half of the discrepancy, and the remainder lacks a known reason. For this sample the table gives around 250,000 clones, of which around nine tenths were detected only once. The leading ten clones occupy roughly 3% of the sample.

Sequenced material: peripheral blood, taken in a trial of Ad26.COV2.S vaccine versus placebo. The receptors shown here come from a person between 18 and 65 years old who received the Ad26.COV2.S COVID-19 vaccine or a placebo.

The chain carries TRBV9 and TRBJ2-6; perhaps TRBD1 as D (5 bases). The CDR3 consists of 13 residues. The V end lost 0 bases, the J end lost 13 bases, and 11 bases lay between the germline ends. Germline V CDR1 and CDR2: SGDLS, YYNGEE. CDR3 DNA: TGTGCCAGCAGCGTAGAGTCTAAGGGGGTCCTGACTTTC. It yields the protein CASSVESKGVLTF.

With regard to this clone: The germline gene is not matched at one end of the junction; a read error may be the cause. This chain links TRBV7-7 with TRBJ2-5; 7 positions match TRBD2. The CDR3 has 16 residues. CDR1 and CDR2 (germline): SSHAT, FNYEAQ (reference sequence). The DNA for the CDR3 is TGTGCTAGCAGCCTCAGGCTGGGGGGGATAGGAGAGACCCAGTACTTC. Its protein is CASSLRLGGIGETQYF.

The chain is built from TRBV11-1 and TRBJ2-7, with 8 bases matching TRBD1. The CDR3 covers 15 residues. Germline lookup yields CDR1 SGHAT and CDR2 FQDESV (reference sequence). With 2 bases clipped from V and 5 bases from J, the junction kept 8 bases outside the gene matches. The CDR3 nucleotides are TGTGCCAGCAGCTTACAGGGGGCGCGGTTCGACGAGCAGTACTTC. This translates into CASSLQGARFDEQYF.

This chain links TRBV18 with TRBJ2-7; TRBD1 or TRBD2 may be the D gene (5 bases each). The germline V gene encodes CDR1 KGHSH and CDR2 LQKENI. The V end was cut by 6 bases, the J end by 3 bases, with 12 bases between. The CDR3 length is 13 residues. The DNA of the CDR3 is TGTGCCAGCTCCCAAGCTGGGGGCTACGAGCAGTACGTC. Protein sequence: CASSQAGGYEQYV.

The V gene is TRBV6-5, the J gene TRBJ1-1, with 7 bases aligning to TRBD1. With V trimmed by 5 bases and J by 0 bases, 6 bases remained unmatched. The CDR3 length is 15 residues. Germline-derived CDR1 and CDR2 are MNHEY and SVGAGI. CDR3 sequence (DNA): TGTGCCAGCAGTCATAGACAGGGCATGAACACTGAAGCTTTCTTT. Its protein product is CASSHRQGMNTEAFF.

The CDR3 spells CASSLERSSEAFF. CDR3 sequence (DNA): TGTGCCAGCAGCTTAGAACGGAGCTCTGAAGCTTTCTTT. The chain couples TRBV7-3 to TRBJ1-1; D unclear. V lost 2 bases to trimming and J lost 6 bases, with 10 bases between them. Germline V lookup: CDR1 SGHTA, CDR2 FQGTGA. The CDR3 totals 13 residues.

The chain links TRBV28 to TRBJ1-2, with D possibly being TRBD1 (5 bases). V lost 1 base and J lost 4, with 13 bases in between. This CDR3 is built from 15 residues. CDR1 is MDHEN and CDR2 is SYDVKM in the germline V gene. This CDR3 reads CASSLSYGGVYGYTF. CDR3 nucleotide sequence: TGTGCCAGCAGTTTATCATATGGAGGGGTCTATGGCTACACCTTC.

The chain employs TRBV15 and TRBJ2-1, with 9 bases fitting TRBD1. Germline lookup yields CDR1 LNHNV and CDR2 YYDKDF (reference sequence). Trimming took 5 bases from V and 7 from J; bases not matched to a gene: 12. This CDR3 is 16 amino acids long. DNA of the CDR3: TGTGCCACCAGCTCCTCGACAGGGGGAAAGGTAAATGAGCAGTTCTTC. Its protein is CATSSSTGGKVNEQFF.

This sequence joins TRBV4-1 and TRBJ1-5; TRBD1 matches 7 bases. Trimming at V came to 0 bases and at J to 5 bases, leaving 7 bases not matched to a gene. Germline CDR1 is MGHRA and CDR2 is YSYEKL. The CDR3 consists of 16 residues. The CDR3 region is CASSQETGARDQPQHF. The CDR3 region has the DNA TGCGCCAGCAGCCAAGAAACAGGGGCGCGGGATCAGCCCCAGCATTTT.

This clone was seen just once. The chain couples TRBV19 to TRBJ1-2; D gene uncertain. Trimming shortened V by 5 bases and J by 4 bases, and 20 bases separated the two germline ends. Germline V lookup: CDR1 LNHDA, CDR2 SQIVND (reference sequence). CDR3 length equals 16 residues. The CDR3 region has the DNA TGTGCCAGTAGTCCCACCTCCGCCTTTTTGGGCTATGGCTACACCTTC. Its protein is CASSPTSAFLGYGYTF.

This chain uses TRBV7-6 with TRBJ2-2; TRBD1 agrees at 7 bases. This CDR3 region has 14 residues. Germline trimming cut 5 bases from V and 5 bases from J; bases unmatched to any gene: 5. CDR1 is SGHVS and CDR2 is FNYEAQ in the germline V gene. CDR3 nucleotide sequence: TGTGCCAGCAGCCCCGGGACAGCGACCGGGGAGCTGTTTTTT. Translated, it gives CASSPGTATGELFF.

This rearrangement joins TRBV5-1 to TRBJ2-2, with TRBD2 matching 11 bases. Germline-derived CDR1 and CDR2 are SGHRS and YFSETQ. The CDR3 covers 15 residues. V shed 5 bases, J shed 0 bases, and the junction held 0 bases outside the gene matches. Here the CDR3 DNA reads TGCGCCAGCAGGACTAGCGGGACGAACACCGGGGAGCTGTTTTTT. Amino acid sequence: CASRTSGTNTGELFF.

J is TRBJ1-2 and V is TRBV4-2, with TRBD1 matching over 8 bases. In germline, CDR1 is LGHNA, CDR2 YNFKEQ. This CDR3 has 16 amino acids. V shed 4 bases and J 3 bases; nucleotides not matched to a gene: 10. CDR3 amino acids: CASSPGQGDVDYGYTF. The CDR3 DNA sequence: TGTGCCAGCAGCCCAGGACAGGGAGATGTGGACTATGGCTACACCTTC.

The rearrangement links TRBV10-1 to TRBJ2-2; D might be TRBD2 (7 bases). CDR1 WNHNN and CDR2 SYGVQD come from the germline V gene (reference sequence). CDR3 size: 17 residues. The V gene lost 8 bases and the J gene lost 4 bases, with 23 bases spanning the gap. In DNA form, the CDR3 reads TGCGCCAGCGGGACTATTAACAGGGAGAAGGGCACCGGGGAGCTGTTTTTT. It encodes CASGTINREKGTGELFF.

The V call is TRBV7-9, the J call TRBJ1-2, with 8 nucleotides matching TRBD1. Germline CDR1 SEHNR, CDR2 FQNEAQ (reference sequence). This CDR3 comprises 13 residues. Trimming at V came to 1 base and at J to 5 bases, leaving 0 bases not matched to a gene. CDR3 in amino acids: CASSLGTGYGYTF. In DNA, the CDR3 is TGTGCCAGCAGCTTAGGGACAGGGTATGGCTACACCTTC.

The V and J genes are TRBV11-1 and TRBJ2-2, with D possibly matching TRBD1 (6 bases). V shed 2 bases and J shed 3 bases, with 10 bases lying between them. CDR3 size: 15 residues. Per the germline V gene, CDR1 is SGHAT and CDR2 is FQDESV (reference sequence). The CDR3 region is CASSLLTGYTGELFF. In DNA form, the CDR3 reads TGTGCCAGCAGCTTATTAACAGGGTACACCGGGGAGCTGTTTTTT.

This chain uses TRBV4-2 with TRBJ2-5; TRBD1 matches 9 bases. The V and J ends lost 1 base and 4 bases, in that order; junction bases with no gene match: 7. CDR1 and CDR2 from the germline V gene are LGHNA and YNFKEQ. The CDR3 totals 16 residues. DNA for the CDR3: TGTGCCAGCAGCCAAGCCAGGACAGGGGAGGTAGAGACCCAGTACTTC. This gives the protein CASSQARTGEVETQYF.

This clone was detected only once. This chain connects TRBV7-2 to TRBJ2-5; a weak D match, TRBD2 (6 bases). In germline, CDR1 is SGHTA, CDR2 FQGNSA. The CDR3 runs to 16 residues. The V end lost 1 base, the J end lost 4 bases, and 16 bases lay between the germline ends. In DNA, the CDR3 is TGTGCCAGCAGCTTAGGGATCGGGGGTGGTGGAGAGACCCAGTACTTC. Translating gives CASSLGIGGGGETQYF.

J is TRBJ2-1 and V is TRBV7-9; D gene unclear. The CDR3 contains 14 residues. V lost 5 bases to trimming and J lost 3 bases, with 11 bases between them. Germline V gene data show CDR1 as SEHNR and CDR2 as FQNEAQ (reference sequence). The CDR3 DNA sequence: TGTGCCAGCAGCCCCCCAGAGATCTACAATGAGCAGTTCTTC. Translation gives CASSPPEIYNEQFF.

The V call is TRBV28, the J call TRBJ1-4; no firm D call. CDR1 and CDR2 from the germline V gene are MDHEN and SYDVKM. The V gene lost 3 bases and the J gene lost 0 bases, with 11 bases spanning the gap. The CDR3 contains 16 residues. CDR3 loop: CASSFYQTATNEKLFF. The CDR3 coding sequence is TGTGCCAGCAGTTTCTACCAGACCGCAACTAATGAAAAACTGTTTTTT.

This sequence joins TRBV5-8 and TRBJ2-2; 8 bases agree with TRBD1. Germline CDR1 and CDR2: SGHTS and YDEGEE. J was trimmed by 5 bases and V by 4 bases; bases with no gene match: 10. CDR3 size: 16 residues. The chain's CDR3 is CASSPTGVAGTGELFF. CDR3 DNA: TGTGCCAGCAGCCCGACAGGGGTCGCGGGGACCGGGGAGCTGTTTTTT. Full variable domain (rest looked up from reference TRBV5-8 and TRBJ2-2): EAGVTQSPTHLIKTRGQQATLRCSPISGHTSVYWYQQALGLGLQFLLWYDEGEERNRGNFPPRFSGRQFPNYSSELNVNALELEDSALYLCASSPTGVAGTGELFFGEGSRLTVL.